This is a list of T cell receptor beta chains from one sample in a study of blood T cell repertoires in COVID-19. Profiled with immunoSEQ multiplex PCR; TCRdb holds only in-frame clones, not every one. The sample has about 110,000 clones; more than 70% are singletons. The sample taken for sequencing was peripheral blood. The receptor set was obtained from a man over 45 with active or convalescent COVID-19. Each CDR3 is given with its conserved first and last residue. A D gene is named only where the DNA matches it firmly. Clone size is stated in some rows and not others, as once, few, many or a class when expanded.

D gene,clone size,V gene,J gene,CDR3 protein,CDR3 DNA
TRBD1,-,TRBV19,TRBJ1-5,CASSPGTGTDQPQHF,TGTGCCAGTAGTCCCGGGACAGGGACCGATCAGCCCCAGCATTTT
-,-,TRBV6-5,TRBJ1-5,CASREGIRQPQHF,TGTGCCAGCAGAGAGGGTATAAGGCAGCCCCAGCATTTT
-,-,TRBV5-1,TRBJ1-1,CASSLGGRLSGSTEAFF,TGCGCCAGCAGCTTGGGAGGGCGGTTATCCGGGAGCACTGAAGCTTTCTTT
TRBD2,few,TRBV29-1,TRBJ2-1,CSVEDLAGGYNEQFF,TGCAGCGTTGAAGATCTAGCGGGAGGATACAATGAGCAGTTCTTC
-,-,TRBV28,TRBJ2-7,CASSQNNEAAEQYF,TGTGCCAGCAGTCAAAACAACGAGGCTGCCGAGCAGTACTTC
-,-,TRBV7-9,TRBJ1-6,CASSFSPNSPLHF,TGTGCCAGCAGCTTTTCTCCCAATTCACCCCTCCACTTT
-,-,TRBV29-1,TRBJ2-1,CSEAGYYNEQFF,TGCAGCGAAGCGGGCTATTACAATGAGCAGTTCTTC
-,-,TRBV10-3,TRBJ2-7,CAISVEGGLSPYEQYF,TGTGCCATCAGTGTAGAGGGTGGACTATCCCCCTACGAGCAGTACTTC
-,-,TRBV27,TRBJ2-7,CASRSPQGPQYF,TGTGCCAGCAGAAGCCCTCAGGGTCCCCAGTACTTC
-,-,TRBV2,TRBJ1-2,CASSPDSYGYTF,TGTGCCAGCAGCCCGGACAGTTATGGCTACACCTTC